These T cell receptor beta chains were read from a single sample in a study of shared clonotypes between healthy human individuals. Measured with immunoSEQ multiplex PCR; TCRdb has only the in-frame clones, and not every one. Here the sample spans 2,100,000 or so clones, roughly 95% being singletons. Sequences were obtained from naive CD4+ T cells sorted from blood. These receptor sequences come from a man between 18 and 35 years old in good health. CDR3s include the opening cysteine and the closing phenylalanine or tryptophan. Fields, in order: V gene, D gene, CDR3 length, J gene, CDR3 DNA, CDR3 protein. The D gene is left open where the match is weak.

TRBV15,-,16,TRBJ2-3,TGTGCCACCAGCAGAGATTATACGGGAGCGACAGATACGCAGTATTTT,CATSRDYTGATDTQYF
TRBV5-4,-,13,TRBJ2-7,TGTGCCAGCAGCTCGGCTAGCGACTACGAGCAGTACTTC,CASSSASDYEQYF
TRBV19,-,15,TRBJ1-5,TGTGCCAGTAGTATACAGGAGGGCCACAATCAGCCCCAGCATTTT,CASSIQEGHNQPQHF
TRBV5-1,TRBD1,16,TRBJ1-1,TGCGCCAGCAGCTTTGAAACCGGGACAGGGAACACTGAAGCTTTCTTT,CASSFETGTGNTEAFF
TRBV11-3,TRBD1,16,TRBJ2-1,TGTGCCAGCAGCTTAGAAGGGGGACAGGGGAGCAATGAGCAGTTCTTC,CASSLEGGQGSNEQFF
TRBV19,-,13,TRBJ2-5,TGTGCCAGTAGCCGACAGGAGGGAGAGACCCAGTACTTC,CASSRQEGETQYF
TRBV5-1,TRBD1,15,TRBJ2-7,TGCGCCAGCAGCTTGGGTGGGACAGTCTCCTACGAGCAGTACTTC,CASSLGGTVSYEQYF
TRBV29-1,TRBD1,12,TRBJ2-7,TGCAGCGTAGGGACAGGGGCCAACGAGCAGTACTTC,CSVGTGANEQYF
TRBV29-1,-,13,TRBJ2-3,TGCAGCCTCCCGGGACCACGCGCAGATACGCAGTATTTT,CSLPGPRADTQYF
TRBV5-5,-,12,TRBJ1-1,TGTGCCAGCAGCGGACAGCCGACTGAAGCTTTCTTT,CASSGQPTEAFF
TRBV5-1,-,15,TRBJ1-2,TGCGCCAGCAGCCTGGACGGAGTACTAAACTATGGCTACACCTTC,CASSLDGVLNYGYTF
TRBV4-1,-,17,TRBJ2-3,TGCGCCAGCAGCCAAGTTTTCCGCGGGACCCTCACAGATACGCAGTATTTT,CASSQVFRGTLTDTQYF
TRBV2,-,15,TRBJ2-3,TGTGCCAGCAGTGTTGTGGGAGCTGGGCCAGATACGCAGTATTTT,CASSVVGAGPDTQYF